The clone carrying this TCR beta chain was seen only once. The data belong to a study of T cell changes during pregnancy in multiple sclerosis. CDR1 is GTSNPN and CDR2 is SVGIG in the germline V gene (reference sequence). V was trimmed by 0 bases and J by 5 bases, leaving 7 bases between them. The CDR3 extends over 12 amino acids. Assay: immunoSEQ multiplex PCR; the TCRdb copy retains only in-frame clones and omits some. Here the sample spans about 100,000 clones, roughly 90% being singletons. This sequence joins TRBV30 and TRBJ1-1; D is uncertain. The source is a female donor with multiple sclerosis, enrolled in a pregnancy study. The specimen was peripheral blood, collected after pregnancy. CDR3: CAWSVLGTEAFF. Written as DNA, the CDR3 is TGTGCCTGGAGTGTACTAGGGACTGAAGCTTTCTTT.